The T cell receptor (beta chain) described here comes from a study of chemoradiotherapy in HPV16-positive cancers. The protocol was immunoSEQ multiplex PCR, while the TCRdb copy is restricted to in-frame clones and leaves out a portion. The table lists about 53,000 clones, around 90% of them singletons. Unmatched junction bases numbered 6, after V lost 5 bases and J lost 8 bases. CDR3 size: 13 residues. Germline V gene sequence: CDR1 SGHRS, CDR2 YFSETQ. The TCR originated in a human donor with HPV-associated anogenital cancer. This chain connects TRBV5-1 to TRBJ1-2, with TRBD1 identical over 10 bases. Sequenced material: blood, taken from a patient who underwent chemoradiotherapy. The CDR3 nucleotides are TGCGCCAGCAGTCCGGGACAGGGGCAAGGCTACACCTTC. Its translation is CASSPGQGQGYTF.